The source of this T cell receptor (beta chain) is a study of control samples from healthy donors and cancer patients. Profiling relied on immunoSEQ multiplex PCR, and the TCRdb table lists in-frame clones only, not all of them. The repertoire holds about 100,000 clones, with approximately 84% as singletons. The CDR3 sequence is 13 residues long. V was clipped by 8 bases and J by 5 bases, with 10 bases between them. The TCR comes from a woman in her forties or fifties in good health. The sequenced material came from blood. V usage is TRBV12-3 or TRBV12-4 and J usage is TRBJ1-6, with a weak D call TRBD1 (5 bases). CDR3 sequence: CASGARDNSPLHF. CDR3 sequence (DNA): TGTGCCAGCGGGGCACGGGATAATTCACCCCTCCACTTT.